The rows below give T cell receptor beta chains drawn from one sample of a study of human T cells and chemical hapten exposure. TCRdb redid the calling of the RACE reads with MiXCR, one entry per CDR3 protein. The sample has about 80,000 distinct CDR3 sequences; around 15% are singletons. The sequencing used whole blood, collected in connection with sensitization to the hapten diphenylcyclopropenone (DPC). All receptors come from a woman aged 45-65 years with alopecia areata. Some clones in this sample may be carry-over from other donors' samples. Both conserved end residues are part of each CDR3. A D gene is named only where the DNA matches it firmly. The size entry is marked missing in some rows and otherwise reads once, few, many or a size class.

CDR3 DNA: TGTGCCAGCAGCTTTGCCGGAAACCGTCTGGTTAATGAAAAACTGTTTTTT
CDR3 protein: CASSFAGNRLVNEKLFF
clone size: many
J gene: TRBJ1-4
D gene: NA
V gene: TRBV7-9

CDR3 DNA: TGTGCCAGCAGTACTGATAGCGGGAGTTATACCTACGAGCAGTACTTC
CDR3 protein: CASSTDSGSYTYEQYF
clone size: NA
J gene: TRBJ2-7
D gene: TRBD2
V gene: TRBV12-3/TRBV12-4

CDR3 DNA: TGTGCCAGCACCCGACAGTCTAACTATGGCTACACCTTC
CDR3 protein: CASTRQSNYGYTF
clone size: few
J gene: TRBJ1-2
D gene: NA
V gene: TRBV6-6

CDR3 DNA: TGTGCCAGCAGCCGGGGCTACGAGCAGTACTTC
CDR3 protein: CASSRGYEQYF
clone size: NA
J gene: TRBJ2-7
D gene: NA
V gene: TRBV12-3/TRBV12-4

CDR3 DNA: TGTGCCAGCAGCGCCCGGACTAGCGGGATCTACGAGCAGTACTTC
CDR3 protein: CASSARTSGIYEQYF
clone size: NA
J gene: TRBJ2-7
D gene: TRBD2
V gene: TRBV7-8

CDR3 DNA: TGTGCCAGCAGTTTAGTGGTTAGCACAGATACGCAGTATTTT
CDR3 protein: CASSLVVSTDTQYF
clone size: NA
J gene: TRBJ2-3
D gene: NA
V gene: TRBV28

CDR3 DNA: TGTGCCACCAACCCTACTAGCGGGAGGGGATATGAGCAGTTCTTC
CDR3 protein: CATNPTSGRGYEQFF
clone size: NA
J gene: TRBJ2-1
D gene: TRBD2
V gene: TRBV10-3

CDR3 DNA: TGTGCCAGCAGTCCCCGCTCGCCTCTCTACGAGCAGTACTTC
CDR3 protein: CASSPRSPLYEQYF
clone size: NA
J gene: TRBJ2-7
D gene: NA
V gene: TRBV27

CDR3 DNA: TGTGCCAGCAGTTACCTCCCCGCGGGGGACAATCAGCCCCAGCATTTT
CDR3 protein: CASSYLPAGDNQPQHF
clone size: NA
J gene: TRBJ1-5
D gene: NA
V gene: TRBV6-6

CDR3 DNA: TGTGCCAGCAGTTCAAGCGGGAGGAGGTACAATGAGCAGTTCTTC
CDR3 protein: CASSSSGRRYNEQFF
clone size: many
J gene: TRBJ2-1
D gene: TRBD2
V gene: TRBV28

CDR3 DNA: TGCGCCAGCAGCTTGGAAGCGGCGGAGAACACCGGGGAGCTGTTTTTT
CDR3 protein: CASSLEAAENTGELFF
clone size: few
J gene: TRBJ2-2
D gene: NA
V gene: TRBV5-1